Listed below are T cell receptor beta chains from one sample, sequenced in a study of regulatory T cells in long-lasting Graves disease. One entry per CDR3 protein, called by TCRdb with MiXCR from the multiplex PCR reads. Counted here are under 500,000 distinct CDR3 sequences, around 17% occurring once; the ten biggest clones make up over 8.5%. This sample also appeared in a second study, on T cells in Graves' hyperthyroidism and ophthalmopathy.

Here the sequenced sample was peripheral blood mononuclear cells (PBMCs), taken at new diagnosis, from a patient treated with antithyroid drugs. These receptors came from a woman younger than 45 with Graves disease. Both conserved end residues are part of each CDR3. Each record gives: D gene, clone size, J gene, V gene, CDR3 protein, CDR3 DNA. A D gene is named only where the DNA matches it firmly. Not every row has a clone size; where given, it reads once, few, many or a size class.

d_gene: NA
abundance: many
j_gene: TRBJ2-5
v_gene: TRBV7-2
CDR3aa: CASSLGSASQETQYF
CDR3nt: TGTGCCAGCAGCTTAGGTTCGGCCTCCCAAGAGACCCAGTACTTC

d_gene: NA
abundance: many
j_gene: TRBJ2-1
v_gene: TRBV6-2/TRBV6-3
CDR3aa: CASSYAVAGAITYNEQFF
CDR3nt: TGTGCCAGCAGTTACGCGGTTGCGGGTGCTATCACCTACAATGAGCAGTTCTTC

d_gene: TRBD2
abundance: NA
j_gene: TRBJ2-1
v_gene: TRBV5-5
CDR3aa: CASSRIGDSGRGEGDEQFF
CDR3nt: TGCGCCAGCAGCCGAATAGGTGATAGCGGGAGGGGCGAGGGGGATGAGCAGTTCTTC

d_gene: TRBD2
abundance: NA
j_gene: TRBJ2-1
v_gene: TRBV4-1
CDR3aa: CASSLKMTSGDYNEQFF
CDR3nt: TGCGCCAGCAGCCTAAAGATGACCAGCGGGGACTACAATGAGCAGTTCTTC

d_gene: NA
abundance: NA
j_gene: TRBJ1-1
v_gene: TRBV19
CDR3aa: CASSIRTDEAFF
CDR3nt: TGTGCCAGTAGTATCCGGACAGATGAAGCTTTCTTT

d_gene: TRBD1
abundance: many
j_gene: TRBJ1-5
v_gene: TRBV19
CDR3aa: CASSTPGTGRSNQPQHF
CDR3nt: TGTGCCAGTAGTACGCCCGGGACAGGGCGTAGCAATCAGCCCCAGCATTTT

d_gene: NA
abundance: many
j_gene: TRBJ1-4
v_gene: TRBV6-1
CDR3aa: CASSEALANYEKLFF
CDR3nt: TGTGCCAGCAGTGAAGCGTTGGCAAACTACGAAAAACTGTTTTTT

d_gene: NA
abundance: many
j_gene: TRBJ2-7
v_gene: TRBV27
CDR3aa: CASSLDRSSYEQYF
CDR3nt: TGTGCCAGCAGTTTAGACCGGAGCTCCTACGAGCAGTACTTC

d_gene: NA
abundance: many
j_gene: TRBJ1-1
v_gene: TRBV6-2/TRBV6-3
CDR3aa: CASSYTGLNTEAFF
CDR3nt: TGTGCCAGCAGTTACACAGGTTTGAACACTGAAGCTTTCTTT

d_gene: NA
abundance: few
j_gene: TRBJ2-7
v_gene: TRBV20-1
CDR3aa: CSVQTTYEQYF
CDR3nt: TGCAGTGTCCAGACTACCTACGAGCAGTACTTC

d_gene: TRBD2
abundance: many
j_gene: TRBJ2-1
v_gene: TRBV2
CDR3aa: CASSLAGDDWDEQFF
CDR3nt: TGTGCCAGCAGCCTAGCGGGAGACGATTGGGATGAGCAGTTCTTC

d_gene: NA
abundance: many
j_gene: TRBJ1-4
v_gene: TRBV7-9
CDR3aa: CASSKRAGGLEEKLFF
CDR3nt: TGTGCCAGCAGCAAGCGGGCCGGGGGGTTGGAAGAAAAACTGTTTTTT

d_gene: TRBD2
abundance: many
j_gene: TRBJ2-1
v_gene: TRBV29-1
CDR3aa: CSVEDTAGGFSSYNEQFF
CDR3nt: TGCAGCGTTGAAGATACGGCGGGGGGCTTTAGCTCCTACAATGAGCAGTTCTTC

d_gene: TRBD2
abundance: many
j_gene: TRBJ2-5
v_gene: TRBV12-3/TRBV12-4
CDR3aa: CASVRSGRVGTQYF
CDR3nt: TGTGCCAGCGTACGTAGCGGGAGAGTTGGGACCCAGTACTTC

d_gene: NA
abundance: many
j_gene: TRBJ1-4
v_gene: TRBV7-6
CDR3aa: CASSFAGEKLFF
CDR3nt: TGTGCCAGCAGCTTCGCTGGGGAAAAACTGTTTTTT

d_gene: NA
abundance: many
j_gene: TRBJ1-1
v_gene: TRBV24-1
CDR3aa: CATSDNHLGRTEAFF
CDR3nt: TGTGCCACCAGTGACAACCACTTGGGGAGGACTGAAGCTTTCTTT

d_gene: TRBD1
abundance: many
j_gene: TRBJ2-7
v_gene: TRBV28
CDR3aa: CASSVRDRPQYF
CDR3nt: TGTGCCAGCAGTGTCCGGGACAGGCCCCAGTACTTC

d_gene: NA
abundance: few
j_gene: TRBJ2-5
v_gene: TRBV29-1
CDR3aa: CSVGAQGETQYF
CDR3nt: TGCAGCGTTGGGGCACAGGGAGAGACCCAGTACTTC

d_gene: NA
abundance: few
j_gene: TRBJ2-7
v_gene: TRBV20-1
CDR3aa: CSARLSGPPSEQYF
CDR3nt: TGCAGTGCTAGATTATCGGGCCCCCCCTCCGAGCAGTACTTC

d_gene: NA
abundance: few
j_gene: TRBJ1-1
v_gene: TRBV5-8
CDR3aa: CASSFLRSEAFF
CDR3nt: TGTGCCAGCAGCTTTCTTAGATCTGAAGCTTTCTTT

d_gene: TRBD2
abundance: many
j_gene: TRBJ2-5
v_gene: TRBV9
CDR3aa: CASSSLTGLAGGRETQYF
CDR3nt: TGTGCCAGCAGTTCTCTGACGGGACTAGCGGGAGGGCGGGAGACCCAGTACTTC

d_gene: NA
abundance: many
j_gene: TRBJ2-7
v_gene: TRBV4-1
CDR3aa: CASSQAGAYEQYF
CDR3nt: TGCGCCAGCAGCCAAGCAGGGGCTTACGAGCAGTACTTC

d_gene: NA
abundance: few
j_gene: TRBJ1-4
v_gene: TRBV5-6
CDR3aa: CASSPQRRVDEKLFF
CDR3nt: TGTGCCAGCAGCCCGCAGAGGAGGGTAGATGAAAAACTGTTTTTT

d_gene: TRBD1
abundance: many
j_gene: TRBJ1-2
v_gene: TRBV30
CDR3aa: CAWLRTGQPNYGYTF
CDR3nt: TGTGCCTGGCTCCGCACGGGACAGCCTAACTATGGCTACACCTTC

d_gene: NA
abundance: many
j_gene: TRBJ1-1
v_gene: TRBV10-3
CDR3aa: CAIRQGSNTEAFF
CDR3nt: TGTGCCATCAGGCAGGGGTCGAACACTGAAGCTTTCTTT

d_gene: TRBD2
abundance: NA
j_gene: TRBJ2-3
v_gene: TRBV27
CDR3aa: CASTSGVSGHTQYF
CDR3nt: TGTGCCAGCACTAGCGGGGTTTCAGGACATACGCAGTATTTT

d_gene: TRBD2
abundance: few
j_gene: TRBJ2-1
v_gene: TRBV13
CDR3aa: CASSLGLRGRVRNEQFF
CDR3nt: TGTGCCAGCAGCTTAGGCCTGCGCGGGAGGGTACGCAATGAGCAGTTCTTC

d_gene: TRBD1
abundance: many
j_gene: TRBJ1-5
v_gene: TRBV28
CDR3aa: CASSQYRGGAQPQHF
CDR3nt: TGTGCCAGCAGTCAATATAGAGGGGGCGCGCAGCCCCAGCATTTT

d_gene: TRBD1
abundance: many
j_gene: TRBJ1-1
v_gene: TRBV28
CDR3aa: CASSFSMTGKRREAFF
CDR3nt: TGTGCCAGCAGTTTTAGTATGACAGGGAAAAGACGTGAAGCTTTCTTT

d_gene: NA
abundance: few
j_gene: TRBJ2-7
v_gene: TRBV7-9
CDR3aa: CASSFGAANEQYF
CDR3nt: TGTGCCAGCAGCTTTGGGGCGGCGAACGAGCAGTACTTC

d_gene: NA
abundance: many
j_gene: TRBJ2-1
v_gene: TRBV28
CDR3aa: CATSLPTGDEQFF
CDR3nt: TGTGCCACCTCTCTACCCACAGGAGACGAGCAGTTCTTC

d_gene: TRBD1
abundance: many
j_gene: TRBJ1-5
v_gene: TRBV12-3/TRBV12-4
CDR3aa: CASSVRDRGHKQPQHF
CDR3nt: TGTGCCAGCAGCGTCCGGGACAGGGGGCATAAACAGCCCCAGCATTTT